This passage covers 8 T cell receptor beta chains from one sample sequenced in a study of Graves' ophthalmopathy and Graves' hyperthyroidism. Amplification of TCR beta CDR3 regions used RNA transcripts. Amplification began with first-round RT-PCR using HTBI primers, then second-round multiplex PCR was performed. TCRdb independently ran MiXCR on the multiplex PCR reads; one entry per CDR3 protein. The sample shows approximately 37,000 distinct CDR3 sequences, under 65% of them seen only once. The specimen was peripheral blood. All receptors come from an adult man with Graves' ophthalmopathy.

This chain uses TRBV2 with TRBJ2-7; TRBD1 is a possible D gene (5 bases). The germline V gene has CDR1 SNHLY and CDR2 FYNNEI. V lost 7 bases to trimming and J lost 0 bases, with 10 bases between them. The CDR3 is 13 residues long. The CDR3 DNA follows: TGTGCCAGCAATGACAGAGCCTCCTACGAGCAGTACTTC. Translated: CASNDRASYEQYF.

The gene calls are TRBV5-1 and TRBJ2-5; 8 bases line up with TRBD2. Germline trimming cut 2 bases from V and 2 bases from J; bases unmatched to any gene: 5. This CDR3 region has 15 residues. CDR1 and CDR2 from the germline V gene are SGHRS and YFSETQ. This CDR3 reads CASSLSGSLQETQYF. For the CDR3, the DNA is TGCGCCAGCAGCTTAAGCGGGAGTCTTCAAGAGACCCAGTACTTC.

This clonotype was recorded at least ten times. The chain recombines TRBV20-1 with TRBJ2-7; D remains ambiguous. Trimming removed 1 base from V and 0 bases from J, with 10 bases in between. CDR3 length: 14 residues. Germline loops: CDR1 DFQATT, CDR2 SNEGSKA (reference sequence). The CDR3 sequence is CSARGARSSYEQYF. CDR3 sequence (DNA): TGCAGTGCTAGAGGAGCAAGGAGCTCCTACGAGCAGTACTTC.

In its sample, this clonotype ranks as medium-sized. The V gene is TRBV20-1, the J gene TRBJ2-7; D gene uncertain. Germline V lookup: CDR1 DFQATT, CDR2 SNEGSKA (reference sequence). Trimming left V 7 bases short and J 2 bases short, with 9 bases between. This CDR3 contains 11 residues. The CDR3 DNA reads TGCAGTGTAAGAACGACCTACGAGCAGTACTTC. Translated, it gives CSVRTTYEQYF.

This chain uses TRBV20-1 with TRBJ2-1; possibly TRBD2 for D (5 bases). V lost 2 bases, J lost 1 base, and 9 bases lay in between. CDR3 length equals 14 residues. Germline CDR1 DFQATT, CDR2 SNEGSKA (reference sequence). The CDR3 protein is CSARPSGSYNEQFF. CDR3 DNA: TGCAGTGCTAGACCGAGCGGATCCTACAATGAGCAGTTCTTC.

This clonotype came up a few times. The chain employs TRBV19 and TRBJ1-5, with D possibly TRBD1 on 5 matching bases. Trimming pared 3 bases from V and 7 bases from J, leaving 13 bases between. This CDR3 is 14 amino acids long. Germline loops: CDR1 LNHDA, CDR2 SQIVND (reference sequence). The CDR3 region has the DNA TGTGCCAGTAGTATCAGGGATTTAGGCCAGCCCCAGCATTTT. This translates into CASSIRDLGQPQHF.

The V call is TRBV12-3 or TRBV12-4, the J call TRBJ1-2, with D unclear. The CDR3 is 13 residues long. Trimming pared 3 bases from V and 8 bases from J, leaving 13 bases between. CDR3 protein: CASSFGQSAGYTF. The CDR3 nucleotides read TGTGCCAGCAGTTTCGGGCAGTCGGCCGGCTACACCTTC.

The V and J genes are TRBV11-3 and TRBJ2-1; 8 nucleotides agree with TRBD2. The CDR3 runs to 15 residues. Germline V gives CDR1 SGHNT, CDR2 YENEEA. Losses at the gene ends were 5 bases for V and 8 bases for J; bases not matched to a gene: 11. For the CDR3, the DNA is TGTGCCAGCAGCCCAGGGGCGGGGGGCCGGGATGAGCAGTTCTTC. Translation gives CASSPGAGGRDEQFF.